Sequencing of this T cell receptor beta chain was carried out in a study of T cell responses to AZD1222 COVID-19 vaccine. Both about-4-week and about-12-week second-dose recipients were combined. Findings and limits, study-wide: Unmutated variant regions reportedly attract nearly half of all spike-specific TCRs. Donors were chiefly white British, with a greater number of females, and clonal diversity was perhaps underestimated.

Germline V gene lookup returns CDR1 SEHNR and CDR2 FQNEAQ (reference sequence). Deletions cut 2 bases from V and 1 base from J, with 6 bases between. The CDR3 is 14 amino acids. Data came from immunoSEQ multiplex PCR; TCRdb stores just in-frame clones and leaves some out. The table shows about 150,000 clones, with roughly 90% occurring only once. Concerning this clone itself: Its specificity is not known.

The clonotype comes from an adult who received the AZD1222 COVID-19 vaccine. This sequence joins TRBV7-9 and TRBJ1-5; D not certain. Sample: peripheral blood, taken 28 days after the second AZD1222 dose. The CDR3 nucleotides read TGTGCCAGCAGCTTAAAGGACAGCAATCAGCCCCAGCATTTT. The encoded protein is CASSLKDSNQPQHF. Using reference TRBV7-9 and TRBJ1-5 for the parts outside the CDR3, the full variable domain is DTGVSQNPRHKITKRGQNVTFRCDPISEHNRLYWYRQTLGQGPEFLTYFQNEAQLEKSRLLSDRFSAERPKGSFSTLEIQRTEQGDSAMYLCASSLKDSNQPQHFGDGTRLSIL.